These 15 T cell receptor beta chains originate from one sample sequenced in a study of CD8 T cells in ankylosing spondylitis. TCRdb reprocessed the 5' RACE reads with MiXCR, giving one entry per CDR3 protein. The sample lists over 400,000 distinct CDR3 sequences, around 26% occurring once. Overall study findings and caveats: A TCR beta motif of about eight highly homologous variants appeared characteristic of ankylosing spondylitis blood.

No antigens are known for them. Sequenced input: blood, either unsorted or a sorted T cell fraction (not recorded which). The receptors were sampled from a male donor with ankylosing spondylitis.

The chain is built from TRBV20-1 and TRBJ2-7; D is undetermined. Germline CDR1 and CDR2: DFQATT and SNEGSKA (reference sequence). CDR3 length equals 14 residues. The ends were cut back, 5 bases at V and 0 bases at J, with 14 bases in the middle. The CDR3 bases are TGCAGTGCTCTACACGCCAGATCCTCCTACGAGCAGTACTTC. It is translated as CSALHARSSYEQYF.

The rearrangement uses TRBV3-1 and TRBJ2-2; the match to TRBD2 covers 14 bases. Germline CDR1 reads LGHDT; CDR2 reads YNNKEL (reference sequence). The CDR3 totals 17 residues. V gave up 6 bases and J gave up 5 bases; unmatched junction bases: 8. The CDR3 sequence: CASRERLAGGNTGELFF. The CDR3, as DNA: TGTGCCAGCAGGGAGCGACTAGCGGGAGGGAATACCGGGGAGCTGTTTTTT.

The V call is TRBV30, the J call TRBJ1-2, with 8 nucleotides matching TRBD1. Germline-derived CDR1 and CDR2 are GTSNPN and SVGIG (reference sequence). Trimming cost V 3 bases and J 8 bases; bases outside gene matches: 11. The CDR3 is 14 residues long. In nucleotides, the CDR3 is TGTGCCTGGAGGAGACCGGACAGGGTCGACGGCTACACCTTC. Translating gives CAWRRPDRVDGYTF.

This clonotype turned up a few times. This chain links TRBV10-3 with TRBJ1-4, with D tentatively TRBD1 (5 bases). Germline-derived CDR1 and CDR2 are ENHRY and SYGVKD. The length of the CDR3 is 15 residues. Deletions cut 0 bases from V and 3 bases from J, with 8 bases between. The CDR3 sequence is CAISESGTSNEKLFF. The CDR3 DNA sequence: TGTGCCATCAGTGAGTCGGGGACCTCTAATGAAAAACTGTTTTTT.

In its sample, this clonotype was seen a few times. The V gene is TRBV12-3 or TRBV12-4, the J gene TRBJ2-2, with 13 bases matching TRBD2. Trimming removed 5 bases from V and 4 bases from J; junction bases left unmatched: 10. The CDR3 is 18 amino acids. The CDR3: CASSLGLAGESGTGELFF. As DNA, the CDR3 is TGTGCCAGCAGTCTAGGACTAGCGGGAGAGTCGGGCACCGGGGAGCTGTTTTTT.

The chain is built from TRBV5-1 and TRBJ1-1, with TRBD1 identical over 8 bases. Trimming took 4 bases from V and 11 from J; bases not matched to a gene: 13. This CDR3 has 14 amino acids. The V gene's germline CDR1 is SGHRS and CDR2 YFSETQ. CDR3 DNA: TGCGCCAGCAGCGACGACAGGGGTCAGGTTGAGGCTTTCTTT. It is translated as CASSDDRGQVEAFF.

This clonotype came up many times. The rearrangement uses TRBV5-1 and TRBJ2-7, with TRBD1 identical over 7 bases. CDR3 length: 14 amino acids. From germline, CDR1 is SGHRS and CDR2 YFSETQ. The J segment lost 1 base and the V segment lost 4 bases, leaving 5 bases of the junction unmatched. The CDR3 bases are TGCGCCAGCAGCACGGACAGGAGATCCTACGAGCAGTACTTC. Its translation is CASSTDRRSYEQYF.

V usage is TRBV12-3 or TRBV12-4 and J usage is TRBJ2-3; D not resolved. Trimming stripped 2 bases from V and 6 bases from J, with 9 bases between. CDR3 length: 13 amino acids. The CDR3 loop reads CASSLPVGDTQYF. The CDR3, as DNA: TGTGCCAGCAGTTTACCGGTAGGGGATACGCAGTATTTT.

The sample holds a few counts of this clonotype. The chain has TRBV14 and TRBJ1-1, with 7 bases identical to TRBD1. The CDR3 is 13 residues long. After removal of 5 bases from V and 3 bases from J, the junction contained 3 bases not matched to a gene. CDR1 and CDR2 (germline): SGHDN, FVKESK. The CDR3 loop reads CASSWTGYTEAFF. In DNA form, the CDR3 reads TGTGCCAGCAGCTGGACAGGATACACTGAAGCTTTCTTT.

This clonotype appeared a few times. The V call is TRBV11-2, the J call TRBJ2-5; tentative D call: TRBD2 (7 bases). The V and J ends lost 2 bases and 2 bases respectively, with 21 bases between them. The CDR3 runs to 18 residues. Germline values: CDR1 SGHAT, CDR2 FQNNGV. The CDR3 reads CASSLLLGGGRGQETQYF. The CDR3 DNA reads TGTGCCAGCAGCTTACTGTTGGGGGGGGGCCGAGGACAAGAGACCCAGTACTTC.

This clonotype has more than one count but fewer than ten. V and J are TRBV7-8 and TRBJ1-5, with unresolved D. The CDR3 is 15 residues long. Germline loops: CDR1 SGHVS, CDR2 FQNEAQ. V was cut by 5 bases and J by 0 bases, with 11 bases left in between. CDR3 sequence: CASSPLGDSNQPQHF. DNA of the CDR3: TGTGCCAGCAGCCCCCTGGGAGATAGCAATCAGCCCCAGCATTTT.

The V and J genes are TRBV30 and TRBJ1-6; TRBD1 is a possible D gene (6 bases). Germline CDR1 reads GTSNPN; CDR2 reads SVGIG (reference sequence). V was shortened by 4 bases and J by 8 bases, with 9 bases between the two germline ends. There are 12 residues in the CDR3. In DNA, the CDR3 is TGTGCCTGGATGCACAGGGATTCACCCCTCCACTTT. Protein sequence: CAWMHRDSPLHF.

This clonotype was counted only a few times. The genes are TRBV20-1 and TRBJ1-4; 7 positions match TRBD1. This CDR3 comprises 16 residues. Germline lookup yields CDR1 DFQATT and CDR2 SNEGSKA (reference sequence). J was trimmed by 4 bases and V by 3 bases; bases with no gene match: 11. This CDR3 reads CSASPTGRTFNEKLFF. The CDR3 DNA follows: TGCAGTGCTAGCCCGACAGGGCGGACGTTTAATGAAAAACTGTTTTTT.

The rearrangement joins TRBV16 to TRBJ2-2; weak D call: TRBD1 (5 bases). Germline assignment: CDR1 KGHSY and CDR2 FQNENV. This CDR3 is built from 16 residues. V was trimmed by 1 base and J by 1 base, leaving 10 bases between them. This CDR3 reads CASSQLGAQNTGELFF. The CDR3 nucleotides read TGTGCCAGCAGCCAATTAGGGGCACAGAACACCGGGGAGCTGTTTTTT.

This CDR3 reads CASGSRGDRTEAFF. The CDR3 DNA follows: TGTGCCAGCGGAAGCAGGGGGGATAGGACTGAAGCTTTCTTT. The chain uses TRBV27 and TRBJ1-1; 7 bases align to TRBD1. Germline CDR1 is MNHEY and CDR2 is SMNVEV (reference sequence). This CDR3 has 14 residues. Germline trimming cut 8 bases from V and 5 bases from J; bases unmatched to any gene: 11.